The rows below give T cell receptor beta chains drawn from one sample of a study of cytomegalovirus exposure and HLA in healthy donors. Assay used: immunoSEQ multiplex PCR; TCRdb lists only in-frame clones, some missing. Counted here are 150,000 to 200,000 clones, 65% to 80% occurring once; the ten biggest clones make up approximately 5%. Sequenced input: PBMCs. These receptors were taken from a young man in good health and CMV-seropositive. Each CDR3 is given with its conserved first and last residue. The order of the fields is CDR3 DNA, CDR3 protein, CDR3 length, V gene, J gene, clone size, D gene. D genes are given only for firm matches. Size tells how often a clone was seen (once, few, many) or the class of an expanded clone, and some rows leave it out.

cdr3_nt: TGTGCCAGCAGCGGGCACAATCAGCCCCAGCATTTT
cdr3_aa: CASSGHNQPQHF
cdr3_length: 12
v_call: TRBV7-2
j_call: TRBJ1-5
clone_size: -
d_call: -

cdr3_nt: TGTGCCAGCAGTGAAGCACGTCAGCCGGGTAATGCGGCTTTCTTT
cdr3_aa: CASSEARQPGNAAFF
cdr3_length: 15
v_call: TRBV6-1
j_call: TRBJ1-1
clone_size: few
d_call: -

cdr3_nt: TGTGCCAGCAGCTTAGATTGGGCCCAAGAGACCCAGTACTTC
cdr3_aa: CASSLDWAQETQYF
cdr3_length: 14
v_call: TRBV11-2
j_call: TRBJ2-5
clone_size: -
d_call: -

cdr3_nt: TGTGCCAGCAGCGTTAACAGGAACACCGGGGAGCTGTTTTTT
cdr3_aa: CASSVNRNTGELFF
cdr3_length: 14
v_call: TRBV7-2
j_call: TRBJ2-2
clone_size: -
d_call: -

cdr3_nt: TGCGCCAGCGGCCAACAGGGGGGGGACACTGAAGCTTTCTTT
cdr3_aa: CASGQQGGDTEAFF
cdr3_length: 14
v_call: TRBV5-1
j_call: TRBJ1-1
clone_size: -
d_call: TRBD1

cdr3_nt: TGTGCCAGCAGCTGGACAGAAGAGACCCAGTACTTC
cdr3_aa: CASSWTEETQYF
cdr3_length: 12
v_call: TRBV5-5
j_call: TRBJ2-5
clone_size: -
d_call: -

cdr3_nt: TGTGCCAGCAGCGTTTCAGATGCAAGCAATCAGCCCCAGCATTTT
cdr3_aa: CASSVSDASNQPQHF
cdr3_length: 15
v_call: TRBV9
j_call: TRBJ1-5
clone_size: -
d_call: -

cdr3_nt: TGCGCCAGCAGTGGACTCCCGGGTACGGACATGGTTTATGGCTACACCTTC
cdr3_aa: CASSGLPGTDMVYGYTF
cdr3_length: 17
v_call: TRBV25-1
j_call: TRBJ1-2
clone_size: -
d_call: -

cdr3_nt: TGTGCCAGCAGCTTAGCGCGAGGCAATCAGCCCCAGCATTTT
cdr3_aa: CASSLARGNQPQHF
cdr3_length: 14
v_call: TRBV7-8
j_call: TRBJ1-5
clone_size: -
d_call: -

cdr3_nt: TGTGCCAGCAGCTTGGGCCTCGGGCGGAGGACAGATACGCAGTATTTT
cdr3_aa: CASSLGLGRRTDTQYF
cdr3_length: 16
v_call: TRBV5-6
j_call: TRBJ2-3
clone_size: once
d_call: -

cdr3_nt: TGTGCCAGCATGACCCACGAGCGGGAGCCCGGGGAGCTGTTTTTT
cdr3_aa: CASMTHEREPGELFF
cdr3_length: 15
v_call: TRBV6-1
j_call: TRBJ2-2
clone_size: -
d_call: TRBD2

cdr3_nt: TGTGCCAGCAGTGCCACAGGGGGGGGATACAATGAGCAGTTCTTC
cdr3_aa: CASSATGGGYNEQFF
cdr3_length: 15
v_call: TRBV6-1
j_call: TRBJ2-1
clone_size: -
d_call: -

cdr3_nt: TGTGCCAGCAGTTACAGGGAAGGGACTGAAGCTTTCTTT
cdr3_aa: CASSYREGTEAFF
cdr3_length: 13
v_call: TRBV2
j_call: TRBJ1-1
clone_size: -
d_call: -

cdr3_nt: TGTGCCTGGAGTCCTGGGGCTAATGAAGCTTTCTTT
cdr3_aa: CAWSPGANEAFF
cdr3_length: 12
v_call: TRBV30
j_call: TRBJ1-1
clone_size: -
d_call: -

cdr3_nt: TGTGCCAGAATCCAGCAGGGTTGGTGGGACAGGGCACGCACTGCTCAGCCCCAGCATTTT
cdr3_aa: CARIQQGWWDRARTAQPQHF
cdr3_length: 20
v_call: TRBV5-3
j_call: TRBJ1-5
clone_size: -
d_call: TRBD1

cdr3_nt: TGCAGCGTTGAAGATAAGGGACAGTGGACTGAAGCTTTCTTT
cdr3_aa: CSVEDKGQWTEAFF
cdr3_length: 14
v_call: TRBV29-1
j_call: TRBJ1-1
clone_size: -
d_call: TRBD1

cdr3_nt: TGTGCCAGCAGTGCCGGACAGCACTATGGCTACACCTTC
cdr3_aa: CASSAGQHYGYTF
cdr3_length: 13
v_call: TRBV6-1
j_call: TRBJ1-2
clone_size: -
d_call: -

cdr3_nt: TGCAGCGTTGAAGAGCGAACAGGGAGCACTAATGAAAAACTGTTTTTT
cdr3_aa: CSVEERTGSTNEKLFF
cdr3_length: 16
v_call: TRBV29-1
j_call: TRBJ1-4
clone_size: -
d_call: -

cdr3_nt: TGTGCCAGCAGACCAAGACAGTTATTGAACACTGAAGCTTTCTTT
cdr3_aa: CASRPRQLLNTEAFF
cdr3_length: 15
v_call: TRBV28
j_call: TRBJ1-1
clone_size: -
d_call: -

cdr3_nt: TGCGCCAGCAGTCCCGGACAGACAGGGGGCGCAGATACGCAGTATTTT
cdr3_aa: CASSPGQTGGADTQYF
cdr3_length: 16
v_call: TRBV4-1
j_call: TRBJ2-3
clone_size: -
d_call: TRBD1

cdr3_nt: TGTGCCAGCAGCTTGCCCCTGGTCGGGGTAAACTCTGGAAACACCATATATTTT
cdr3_aa: CASSLPLVGVNSGNTIYF
cdr3_length: 18
v_call: TRBV5-6
j_call: TRBJ1-3
clone_size: -
d_call: -

cdr3_nt: TGTGCCAGCAGCGTCCAACAGGGTTTCACCGGGGAGCTGTTTTTT
cdr3_aa: CASSVQQGFTGELFF
cdr3_length: 15
v_call: TRBV7-6
j_call: TRBJ2-2
clone_size: -
d_call: -

cdr3_nt: TGTGCCAGCAGTGAGCCAGGGCATAATACCTTC
cdr3_aa: CASSEPGHNTF
cdr3_length: 11
v_call: TRBV6-1
j_call: TRBJ1-2
clone_size: -
d_call: -